The 16 T cell receptor beta chains below were found in one sample sequenced in a study of OX40 agonist ivuxolimab in advanced cancers. Here immunoSEQ multiplex PCR was the method, and the copy in TCRdb shows in-frame clones only, minus some. This repertoire shows approximately 90,000 clones, 75% to 90% found once; its top ten account for 0.33%. The sample was CD4+ or CD8+ T cells sorted from blood, taken in a trial of the OX40 agonist ivuxolimab. The receptor set was obtained from an adult with an advanced solid tumor such as melanoma, head and neck, liver or kidney cancer.

The sample holds one count of this clone. The CDR3, as DNA: TGTGCCAGTAACGGACAGGGAGTAGGAGGCTACACCTTC. Encoded protein: CASNGQGVGGYTF. The chain has TRBV6-1 and TRBJ1-2, with 8 bases lining up with TRBD1. Germline V gene data show CDR1 as MNHNS and CDR2 as SASEGT. The J segment lost 8 bases and the V segment lost 9 bases, leaving 11 bases of the junction unmatched. CDR3 length: 13 amino acids.

The chain links TRBV7-3 to TRBJ2-3; no clear D gene. V lost 6 bases, J lost 5 bases, and 12 bases lay in between. Germline CDR1 reads SGHTA; CDR2 reads FQGTGA. This CDR3 has 13 residues. The CDR3 here is CASSHRLRDTQYF. Written as DNA, the CDR3 is TGTGCCAGCAGTCATCGACTGAGAGATACGCAGTATTTT. Full variable domain (remainder filled in from reference TRBV7-3 and TRBJ2-3): GAGVSQTPSNKVTEKGKYVELRCDPISGHTALYWYRQSLGQGPEFLIYFQGTGAADDSGLPNDRFFAVRPEGSVSTLKIQRTERGDSAVYLCASSHRLRDTQYFGPGTRLTVL.

This clone was seen a single time. The chain couples TRBV27 to TRBJ2-1; D tentatively fits TRBD1 or TRBD2 (6 bases each). Trimming pared 2 bases from V and 9 bases from J, leaving 14 bases between. This CDR3 comprises 14 residues. Germline lookup yields CDR1 MNHEY and CDR2 SMNVEV (reference sequence). This chain's CDR3 is CASSLGRGRGEQFF. The CDR3, as DNA: TGTGCCAGCAGTTTAGGACGGGGGCGAGGTGAGCAGTTCTTC.

This clone was seen a few times. The chain joins TRBV7-8 to TRBJ2-1, with no clear D. Trimming cost V 2 bases and J 8 bases, with 7 bases left between them. Germline CDR1 is SGHVS and CDR2 is FQNEAQ. The CDR3 covers 12 residues. In nucleotides, the CDR3 is TGTGCCAGCAGCTTATCGGGCCATGAGCAGTTCTTC. Translated: CASSLSGHEQFF.

The chain carries TRBV30 and TRBJ1-2, with 10 bases lining up with TRBD1. This CDR3 spans 14 amino acids. The J segment lost 2 bases and the V segment lost 4 bases, leaving 4 bases of the junction unmatched. CDR1 GTSNPN and CDR2 SVGIG come from the germline V gene (reference sequence). The CDR3 reads CAWTMTGGNYGYTF. For the CDR3, the DNA is TGTGCCTGGACCATGACAGGGGGCAACTATGGCTACACCTTC.

The chain couples TRBV30 to TRBJ2-5; 10 bases fit TRBD1. Germline V CDR1 and CDR2: GTSNPN, SVGIG (reference sequence). Trimming cost V 7 bases and J 1 base; bases outside gene matches: 3. This CDR3 is 13 amino acids long. The CDR3 DNA follows: TGTGCCTACGGGACAGGGGCCCAAGAGACCCAGTACTTC. Protein: CAYGTGAQETQYF.

The chain employs TRBV4-3 and TRBJ2-7, with D tentatively TRBD1 or TRBD2 (5 bases each). The CDR3 is made up of 14 amino acids. Germline V gene data show CDR1 as LGHNA and CDR2 as YSLEER. The ends were cut back, 4 bases at V and 5 bases at J, with 15 bases in the middle. CDR3 nucleotides: TGCGCCAGCAGCCCGGGACGGCGTTTTGACGAGCAGTACTTC. This translates into CASSPGRRFDEQYF.

The V call is TRBV11-1, the J call TRBJ1-6; the match to TRBD1 covers 9 bases. Looked up from germline, CDR1 is SGHAT and CDR2 is FQDESV (reference sequence). V shed 4 bases, J shed 11 bases, and the junction held 6 bases outside the gene matches. The CDR3 runs 14 residues. CDR3 DNA: TGTGCCAGCAGCTATGGACAGGGGAATACACCCCTCCACTTT. It specifies CASSYGQGNTPLHF.

The chain employs TRBV7-8 and TRBJ1-5, with D perhaps TRBD1 (5 bases). CDR3 length: 16 residues. The ends were cut back, 3 bases at V and 0 bases at J, with 12 bases in the middle. CDR1 and CDR2 from the germline V gene are SGHVS and FQNEAQ. Here the CDR3 reads CASSFSGGYSNQPQHF. As DNA, the CDR3 is TGTGCCAGCAGCTTCTCGGGGGGATATAGCAATCAGCCCCAGCATTTT.

J is TRBJ1-5 and V is TRBV6-1, with D uncertain. Germline values: CDR1 MNHNS, CDR2 SASEGT. The CDR3 spans 15 residues. Trimming stripped 5 bases from V and 4 bases from J, with 15 bases between. As DNA, the CDR3 is TGTGCCAGCAGTCCCTTGGACCCGAGGAATCAGCCCCAGCATTTT. Its translation is CASSPLDPRNQPQHF.

The V gene is TRBV27, the J gene TRBJ2-7; D call uncertain. CDR1 MNHEY and CDR2 SMNVEV come from the germline V gene (reference sequence). The length of the CDR3 is 13 residues. V dropped 4 bases and J dropped 7 bases, with 14 bases sitting between them. CDR3 DNA sequence: TGTGCCAGCAGTTGGAACGGGCTAGGGGAGCAGTACTTC. Translating it yields CASSWNGLGEQYF.

CDR3 sequence (DNA): TGTGCCTGGAGCAAGGGGACAGGGGGCGGCGACGAGCAGTACTTC. Its protein product is CAWSKGTGGGDEQYF. J is TRBJ2-7 and V is TRBV30; TRBD1 matches 12 bases. In germline, CDR1 is GTSNPN, CDR2 SVGIG (reference sequence). CDR3 length: 15 residues. V shed 3 bases, J shed 5 bases, and the junction held 8 bases outside the gene matches. Complete variable domain (other parts from reference TRBV30 and TRBJ2-7): SQTIHQWPATLVQPVGSPLSLECTVEGTSNPNLYWYRQAAGRGLQLLFYSVGIGQISSEVPQNLSASRPQDRQFILSSKKLLLSDSGFYLCAWSKGTGGGDEQYFGPGTRLTVT.

The genes are TRBV6-1 and TRBJ2-1, with 7 bases fitting TRBD2. The germline gives CDR1 MNHNS, CDR2 SASEGT. V lost 4 bases to trimming and J lost 5 bases; unmatched junction nucleotides: 8. The CDR3 is 15 residues long. This CDR3 reads CASSASGGRHNEQFF. The DNA for the CDR3 is TGTGCCAGCAGTGCATCGGGAGGCCGCCACAATGAGCAGTTCTTC.

The CDR3, as DNA: TGTGCCAGCAGTTTGAGCGGGGGAGCCTACGAGCAGTACTTC. Translated: CASSLSGGAYEQYF. V and J are TRBV6-6 and TRBJ2-7; the match to TRBD2 covers 8 bases. The CDR3 covers 14 residues. The V gene end was trimmed by 4 bases and the J gene end by 2 bases; junction bases not matched to a gene: 4. Germline V lookup: CDR1 MNHNY, CDR2 SVGAGI (reference sequence).

The rearrangement links TRBV5-1 to TRBJ1-1, with D uncertain. V lost 1 base and J lost 0, with 7 bases in between. The CDR3 covers 14 residues. CDR1 and CDR2 from the germline V gene are SGHRS and YFSETQ. CDR3 amino acids: CASSLTYMNTEAFF. Here the CDR3 DNA reads TGCGCCAGCAGCTTGACATATATGAACACTGAAGCTTTCTTT.

This clone has a handful of counts. V is TRBV5-6 and J is TRBJ1-3; D call uncertain. Looked up from germline, CDR1 is SGHDT and CDR2 is YYEEEE. Trimming shortened V by 5 bases and J by 2 bases, and 17 bases separated the two germline ends. This CDR3 spans 16 amino acids. This CDR3 reads CASSSTRMPPGNTIYF. The CDR3 coding sequence is TGTGCCAGCAGTAGTACGAGGATGCCGCCTGGAAACACCATATATTTT.